The 8 T cell receptor beta chains below were found in one sample sequenced in a study of T-cell reconstitution after alpha-beta-depleted transplantation in children. The authors prepared the TCRbeta library with unique molecular identifiers. TCRdb passed the PCR reads through MiXCR, listing each CDR3 protein once. This sample has some 840,000 distinct CDR3 sequences, with roughly 15% found just once. Source: PBMCs, mostly from graft donor cells, taken 360 days after TCRalphabeta/CD19-depleted stem cell transplant. The receptors here all came from a male patient between 10 and 17 years old who had a stem cell transplant for acute lymphoblastic leukemia, so the T cells may come from the graft donor.

As regards this clonotype: Sequence at one end of the junction differs from germline and may be a read error. The chain uses TRBV20-1 and TRBJ2-5, with D perhaps matching TRBD1 (6 bases). Germline CDR1 reads DFQATT; CDR2 reads SNEGSKA (reference sequence). The CDR3 covers 16 residues. CDR3 protein: CCARDPPSRGWETQYF. CDR3 DNA: TGCTGTGCTAGAGATCCCCCGAGCAGGGGATGGGAGACCCAGTACTTC.

This clonotype showed up just a few times. The rearrangement links TRBV18 to TRBJ2-7, with D perhaps matching TRBD1 (5 bases). The length of the CDR3 is 13 residues. V lost 5 bases to trimming and J lost 3 bases, with 11 bases between them. Germline lookup yields CDR1 KGHSH and CDR2 LQKENI. CDR3 loop: CASSAQGRYEQYF. The CDR3 DNA reads TGTGCCAGCTCAGCTCAGGGTCGCTACGAGCAGTACTTC.

This clonotype was picked up a small number of times. The chain recombines TRBV5-5 with TRBJ2-7, with 8 bases fitting TRBD1. V lost 6 bases to trimming and J lost 0 bases; unmatched junction nucleotides: 5. The germline V gene has CDR1 SGHKS and CDR2 YYEKEE (reference sequence). The CDR3 is made up of 14 amino acids. The CDR3 protein is CASTWDRSSYEQYF. DNA for the CDR3: TGTGCCAGCACATGGGACAGGAGCTCCTACGAGCAGTACTTC.

The chain recombines TRBV5-1 with TRBJ2-6; no reliable D call. V was pared by 7 bases and J by 0 bases, with 8 bases between. Germline lookup yields CDR1 SGHRS and CDR2 YFSETQ. The CDR3 is 14 residues long. CDR3 amino acids: CASLHTSGANVLTF. CDR3 nucleotides: TGCGCCAGCCTTCATACCTCTGGGGCCAACGTCCTGACTTTC. The whole variable domain, remainder taken from reference TRBV5-1 and TRBJ2-6, is KAGVTQTPRYLIKTRGQQVTLSCSPISGHRSVSWYQQTPGQGLQFLFEYFSETQRNKGNFPGRFSGRQFSNSRSEMNVSTLELGDSALYLCASLHTSGANVLTFGAGSRLTVL.

This clonotype was counted between two and nine times. The chain is built from TRBV6-6 and TRBJ1-2, with no clear D. Germline V gene lookup returns CDR1 MNHNY and CDR2 SVGAGI (reference sequence). Trimming left V 8 bases short and J 7 bases short, with 14 bases between. The CDR3 covers 12 residues. This CDR3 is CASRPGGSGYTF. Here the CDR3 DNA reads TGTGCCAGCCGCCCCGGCGGATCTGGCTACACCTTC.

This clonotype was observed at least ten times. This sequence joins TRBV20-1 and TRBJ2-3; 13 positions match TRBD2. Germline V CDR1 and CDR2: DFQATT, SNEGSKA (reference sequence). The trim removed 8 bases at V and 4 bases at J, leaving 6 bases unmatched. The CDR3 is 14 residues long. The DNA of the CDR3 is TGCAGTATGGGACTAGCGGGAAGATCAGATACGCAGTATTTT. Amino acid sequence: CSMGLAGRSDTQYF.

There are many counts of this clonotype. CDR3 sequence reads: CSVEPGQGYEQYF. The CDR3 DNA follows: TGCAGCGTTGAACCGGGACAGGGCTACGAGCAGTACTTC. The gene calls are TRBV29-1 and TRBJ2-7; TRBD1 matches 9 bases. The junction had 2 bases not matched to a gene; V was cut back by 2 bases and J by 3 bases. The germline V gene has CDR1 SQVTM and CDR2 ANQGSEA. This CDR3 is 13 amino acids long.

This clonotype was detected a few times. V usage is TRBV20-1 and J usage is TRBJ2-1; 8 nucleotides match TRBD2. The germline V gene has CDR1 DFQATT and CDR2 SNEGSKA (reference sequence). The length of the CDR3 is 16 residues. J gave up 4 bases and V 0 bases, and 8 bases lay outside the gene matches. The CDR3 DNA follows: TGCAGTGCTAGAGATCTCCCTAGCGGGCCTTACAATGAGCAGTTCTTC. Residues: CSARDLPSGPYNEQFF.